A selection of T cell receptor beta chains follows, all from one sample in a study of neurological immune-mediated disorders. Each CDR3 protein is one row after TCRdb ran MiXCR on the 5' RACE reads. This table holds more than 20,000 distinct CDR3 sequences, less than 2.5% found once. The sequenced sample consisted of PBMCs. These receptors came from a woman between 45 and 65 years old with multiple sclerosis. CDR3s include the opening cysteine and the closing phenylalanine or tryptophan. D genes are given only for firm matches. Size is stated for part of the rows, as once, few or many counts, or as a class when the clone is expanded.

CDR3aa: CASSVGTTSSYEQYF; abundance: many; d_gene: TRBD2; v_gene: TRBV9; j_gene: TRBJ2-7
CDR3aa: CSARGQGSDEQFF; abundance: many; d_gene: TRBD1; v_gene: TRBV20-1; j_gene: TRBJ2-1
CDR3aa: CASSLGLALDTQYF; abundance: many; d_gene: TRBD2; v_gene: TRBV7-2; j_gene: TRBJ2-3
CDR3aa: CASSWAGPTDTQYF; abundance: few; d_gene: .; v_gene: TRBV5-1; j_gene: TRBJ2-3
CDR3aa: CSARDLARDKETQYF; abundance: many; d_gene: .; v_gene: TRBV20-1; j_gene: TRBJ2-5
CDR3aa: CSATGGIGNEQFF; abundance: many; d_gene: TRBD2; v_gene: TRBV20-1; j_gene: TRBJ2-1
CDR3aa: CASSLGTKNTEAFF; abundance: many; d_gene: .; v_gene: TRBV7-9; j_gene: TRBJ1-1
CDR3aa: CASSLTGTYEQYF; abundance: many; d_gene: .; v_gene: TRBV5-1; j_gene: TRBJ2-7
CDR3aa: CATGDPGNEQYF; abundance: many; d_gene: .; v_gene: TRBV15; j_gene: TRBJ2-7
CDR3aa: CASSYPGGRTEAFF; abundance: many; d_gene: .; v_gene: TRBV6-2/TRBV6-3; j_gene: TRBJ1-1
CDR3aa: CASSLGVQGTEAFF; abundance: .; d_gene: .; v_gene: TRBV11-3; j_gene: TRBJ1-1
CDR3aa: CSALADTETQYF; abundance: many; d_gene: .; v_gene: TRBV20-1; j_gene: TRBJ2-5